These T cell receptor beta chains were read from a single sample in a study of cytomegalovirus exposure and HLA in healthy donors. TCRdb's table, derived via immunoSEQ multiplex PCR, lists solely in-frame clones and lacks some. The sample consists of 150,000 to 200,000 clones, just over 75% of them appearing once. The sample consisted of PBMCs. These receptors originate from a woman between 25 and 40 years old in good health and CMV-seropositive. The CDR3 runs from the conserved cysteine through the conserved F or W. The D gene is left open where the match is weak. The size field is filled for only some rows; it gives once, few, many or a size class.

v_gene	d_gene	abundance	j_gene	CDR3aa	CDR3nt
TRBV19	TRBD1	once	TRBJ2-3	CASSIGQGPDTQYF	TGTGCCAGTAGTATTGGACAGGGCCCAGATACGCAGTATTTT
TRBV18	TRBD1	.	TRBJ2-7	CASSPGQGAHEQYF	TGTGCCAGCTCACCCGGACAGGGGGCTCACGAGCAGTACTTC
TRBV7-7	.	once	TRBJ2-5	CASSFPGAAETQYF	TGTGCCAGCAGCTTCCCAGGGGCAGCGGAGACCCAGTACTTC
TRBV7-8	.	.	TRBJ1-1	CASSHTPGWGTEAFF	TGTGCCAGCAGCCACACTCCAGGGTGGGGCACTGAAGCTTTCTTT
TRBV6-5	.	.	TRBJ2-1	CASSLRWAGEQFF	TGTGCCAGCAGTCTACGGTGGGCAGGGGAGCAGTTCTTC
TRBV30	TRBD1	few	TRBJ2-5	CAGQGRETQYF	TGTGCCGGACAGGGCCGGGAGACCCAGTACTTC
TRBV6-5	.	.	TRBJ1-4	CASSPQSSYEKLFF	TGTGCCAGCAGCCCACAGTCCTCTTATGAAAAACTGTTTTTT
TRBV6-5	.	.	TRBJ2-7	CASKGVYEQYF	TGTGCCAGCAAAGGGGTATACGAGCAGTACTTC
TRBV29-1	TRBD1	.	TRBJ2-1	CSVESAGGIRDEQFF	TGCAGCGTTGAAAGTGCAGGGGGCATTCGCGATGAGCAGTTCTTC
TRBV19	.	.	TRBJ2-5	CATREFGETQYF	TGTGCCACCAGGGAATTCGGTGAGACCCAGTACTTC
TRBV28	.	few	TRBJ1-1	CASSPRRTEAFF	TGTGCCAGCAGTCCCCGGAGGACTGAAGCTTTCTTT
TRBV6-5	.	few	TRBJ1-1	CASSSGTSNEAFF	TGTGCCAGCAGCTCTGGGACATCCAATGAAGCTTTCTTT
TRBV7-9	.	.	TRBJ2-7	CASSPDRYAYEQYF	TGTGCCAGCAGCCCAGACAGGTACGCCTACGAGCAGTACTTC
TRBV7-8	.	few	TRBJ2-7	CASSRLAVPGEQYF	TGTGCCAGCTCACGTCTGGCGGTTCCGGGCGAGCAGTACTTC
TRBV5-4	.	.	TRBJ1-2	CASSLSGQGGYGYTF	TGTGCCAGCAGCTTGTCGGGGCAGGGAGGTTATGGCTACACCTTC
TRBV28	.	.	TRBJ1-6	CASSLTRTGRHSPLHF	TGTGCCAGCAGTTTAACCCGAACAGGGAGACATTCACCCCTCCACTTT
TRBV30	TRBD1	.	TRBJ1-2	CAWDRGTDYGYTF	TGTGCCTGGGACAGGGGGACGGACTATGGCTACACCTTC
TRBV4-3	TRBD1	many	TRBJ2-7	CASSLGDRAYEQYF	TGCGCCAGCAGCCTCGGGGACAGGGCCTACGAGCAGTACTTC
TRBV5-1	TRBD1	.	TRBJ1-2	CATKAGTEINYGYTF	TGCGCCACTAAGGCCGGGACAGAGATTAACTATGGCTACACCTTC
TRBV5-1	TRBD2	.	TRBJ2-3	CASSSGTSGTDTQYF	TGCGCCAGCAGCAGTGGGACTAGCGGGACAGATACGCAGTATTTT
TRBV4-3	TRBD2	.	TRBJ2-7	CASSQDTGGSQVYEQYF	TGCGCCAGCAGCCAAGATACCGGGGGGTCACAAGTCTACGAGCAGTACTTC
TRBV19	.	.	TRBJ2-2	CASRRGEGVNAGELFF	TGTGCCAGTAGGAGAGGCGAAGGGGTAAACGCCGGGGAGCTGTTTTTT
TRBV19	.	.	TRBJ1-4	CASSTITGPNEKLFF	TGTGCCAGTAGTACCATAACAGGGCCTAATGAAAAACTGTTTTTT
TRBV7-9	.	.	TRBJ1-1	CASSLAGRLGVLNTEAFF	TGTGCCAGCAGCTTGGCGGGACGGTTGGGGGTATTAAACACTGAAGCTTTCTTT
TRBV7-7	.	once	TRBJ2-5	CASSSHSAGAETQYF	TGTGCCAGCAGCTCCCACTCGGCTGGAGCGGAGACCCAGTACTTC
TRBV27	.	.	TRBJ2-7	CASSAGYEQYF	TGTGCCAGCAGTGCGGGGTACGAGCAGTACTTC
TRBV5-5	TRBD1	.	TRBJ1-2	CASSPWTGGAGNYGYTF	TGTGCCAGCAGCCCGTGGACAGGGGGCGCGGGTAACTATGGCTACACCTTC
TRBV11-2	TRBD2	.	TRBJ2-1	CASSPGLAGGFEQFF	TGTGCCAGCAGTCCGGGACTAGCGGGAGGATTTGAGCAGTTCTTC
TRBV6-5	TRBD2	.	TRBJ2-7	CASTLAGSPYEQYF	TGTGCCAGCACCTTAGCGGGATCCCCCTACGAGCAGTACTTC
TRBV29-1	TRBD1	.	TRBJ2-1	CSAQLTGPPPIEQFF	TGCAGCGCTCAACTGACAGGGCCTCCCCCCATTGAGCAGTTCTTC
TRBV28	.	.	TRBJ2-3	CASSVTVSTDTQYF	TGTGCCAGCAGCGTAACTGTAAGCACAGATACGCAGTATTTT
TRBV7-8	TRBD1	.	TRBJ1-2	CASSGRTGGRYGYTF	TGTGCCAGCAGCGGTCGGACAGGGGGTCGGTATGGCTACACCTTC
TRBV27	TRBD1	.	TRBJ2-4	CASSSGGIGENIQYF	TGTGCCAGCAGTTCAGGGGGCATAGGGGAAAACATTCAGTACTTC
TRBV5-4	.	.	TRBJ1-6	CASSPEATDYSPLHF	TGTGCCAGCAGCCCCGAAGCGACGGACTATTCACCCCTCCACTTT
TRBV19	TRBD1	.	TRBJ1-5	CASSIDRARGPQHF	TGTGCCAGTAGTATCGACAGGGCCCGGGGGCCCCAGCATTTT
TRBV19	TRBD2	.	TRBJ2-1	CASRGTSGRIGGYNEQFF	TGTGCCAGTAGAGGGACTAGCGGGAGGATCGGGGGCTACAATGAGCAGTTCTTC
TRBV2	.	.	TRBJ1-5	CASRPIEGTYSNQPQHF	TGTGCCAGCAGGCCTATTGAGGGGACTTATAGCAATCAGCCCCAGCATTTT
TRBV29-1	TRBD2	.	TRBJ2-3	CSVQGLAGPSTDTQYF	TGCAGCGTCCAGGGGCTAGCGGGTCCTAGCACAGATACGCAGTATTTT
TRBV30	TRBD1	.	TRBJ1-3	CAWSGDRGTGNTIYF	TGTGCCTGGAGCGGGGACAGGGGGACTGGAAACACCATATATTTT
TRBV10-3	.	.	TRBJ2-3	CAISNGVSDTQYF	TGTGCCATCAGCAACGGAGTGTCAGATACGCAGTATTTT
TRBV5-1	TRBD1	.	TRBJ1-2	CASSLEGQGPPPYGYTF	TGCGCCAGCAGCTTGGAGGGACAGGGCCCTCCCCCTTATGGCTACACCTTC
TRBV27	.	.	TRBJ1-2	CASSPSFDYGYTF	TGTGCCAGCAGTCCGAGTTTTGACTATGGCTACACCTTC
TRBV19	TRBD1	.	TRBJ1-2	CASSRGPDYGYTF	TGTGCCAGTAGCAGGGGGCCCGACTATGGCTACACCTTC
TRBV2	TRBD2	.	TRBJ2-5	CASTKLRNSGETQYF	TGTGCCAGCACTAAACTACGAAATAGCGGGGAGACCCAGTACTTC
TRBV5-1	.	.	TRBJ1-4	CASSWGATNEKLFF	TGCGCCAGCAGCTGGGGGGCAACTAATGAAAAACTGTTTTTT
TRBV11-2	.	few	TRBJ1-2	CASSDVRGAWNYGYTF	TGTGCCAGCAGCGACGTTCGGGGAGCTTGGAACTATGGCTACACCTTC
TRBV27	.	few	TRBJ2-2	CASSLNAVSNTGELFF	TGTGCCAGCAGTTTAAACGCGGTGTCGAACACCGGGGAGCTGTTTTTT
TRBV4-3	TRBD2	.	TRBJ2-1	CASSQVAGDEQFF	TGCGCCAGCAGCCAAGTAGCGGGAGATGAGCAGTTCTTC
TRBV7-9	.	.	TRBJ1-1	CSSSSAIFSSNTEAFF	TGTTCCAGCAGCTCTGCTATCTTTTCATCGAACACTGAAGCTTTCTTT
TRBV9	.	.	TRBJ2-3	CASSVSPRAPGDTQYF	TGTGCCAGCAGCGTATCCCCCCGCGCTCCTGGAGATACGCAGTATTTT
TRBV5-4	TRBD1	.	TRBJ1-5	CASSTGTGDNQPQHF	TGTGCCAGCAGCACGGGGACAGGGGACAATCAGCCCCAGCATTTT
TRBV9	.	.	TRBJ1-1	CASSPRWGADPNTEAFF	TGTGCCAGCAGCCCCAGATGGGGCGCGGACCCGAACACTGAAGCTTTCTTT
TRBV19	.	.	TRBJ1-4	CASSSRGPNEKLFF	TGTGCCAGTAGTAGCAGGGGACCTAATGAAAAACTGTTTTTT
TRBV10-3	TRBD1	.	TRBJ2-2	CAISASGTGGTGELFF	TGTGCCATCAGTGCAAGTGGGACAGGGGGTACCGGGGAGCTGTTTTTT